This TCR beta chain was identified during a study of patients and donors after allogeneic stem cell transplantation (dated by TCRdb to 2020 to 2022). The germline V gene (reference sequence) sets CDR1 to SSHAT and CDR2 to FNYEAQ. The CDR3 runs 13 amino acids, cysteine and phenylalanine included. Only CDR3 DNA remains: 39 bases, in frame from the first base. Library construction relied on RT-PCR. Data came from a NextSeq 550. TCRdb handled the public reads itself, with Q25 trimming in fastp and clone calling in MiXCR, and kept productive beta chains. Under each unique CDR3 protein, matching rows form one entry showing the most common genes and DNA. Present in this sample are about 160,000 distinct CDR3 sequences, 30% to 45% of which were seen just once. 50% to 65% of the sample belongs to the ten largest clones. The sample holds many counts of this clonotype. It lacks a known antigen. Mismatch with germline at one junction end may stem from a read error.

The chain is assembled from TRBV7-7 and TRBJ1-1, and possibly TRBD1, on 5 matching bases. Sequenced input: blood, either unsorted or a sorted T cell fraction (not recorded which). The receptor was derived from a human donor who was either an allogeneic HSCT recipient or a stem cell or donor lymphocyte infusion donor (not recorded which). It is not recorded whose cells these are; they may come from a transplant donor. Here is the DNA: TGTGCTAGCAGCCCAGGGAGGGTGCGCGAAGCTTTCTTT. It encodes CASSPGRVREAFF.